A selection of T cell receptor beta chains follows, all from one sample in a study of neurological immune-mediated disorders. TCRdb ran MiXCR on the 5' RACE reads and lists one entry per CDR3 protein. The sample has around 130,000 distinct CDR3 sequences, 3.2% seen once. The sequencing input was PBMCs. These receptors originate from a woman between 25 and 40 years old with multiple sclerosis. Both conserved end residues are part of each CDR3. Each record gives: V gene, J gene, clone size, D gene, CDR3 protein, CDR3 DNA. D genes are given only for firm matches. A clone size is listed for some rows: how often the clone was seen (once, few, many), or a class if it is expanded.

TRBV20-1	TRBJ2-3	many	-	CSYFTKPDTQYF	TGCAGTTACTTCACCAAACCAGATACGCAGTATTTT
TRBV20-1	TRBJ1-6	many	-	CSAFLGSENSPLHF	TGCAGTGCTTTTCTAGGGTCCGAGAATTCACCCCTCCACTTT
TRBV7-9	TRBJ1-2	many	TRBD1	CASRDPDRGHGYTF	TGTGCCAGCAGGGACCCGGACAGGGGTCACGGCTACACCTTC
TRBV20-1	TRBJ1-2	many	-	CSASDRNNYGYTF	TGCAGTGCTAGCGACAGAAACAACTATGGCTACACCTTC
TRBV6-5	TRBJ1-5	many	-	CASSYGVNQPQHF	TGTGCCAGCAGTTACGGGGTGAATCAGCCCCAGCATTTT
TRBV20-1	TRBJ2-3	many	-	CSARVRADTQYF	TGCAGTGCTAGGGTCCGGGCAGATACGCAGTATTTT
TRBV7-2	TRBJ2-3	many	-	CASSSELQGRWTQYF	TGTGCCAGCAGCTCGGAATTACAGGGTCGGTGGACGCAGTATTTT
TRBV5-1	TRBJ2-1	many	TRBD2	CASSFLPQSGSAYNEQFF	TGCGCCAGCAGCTTTTTGCCCCAAAGCGGGAGCGCTTACAATGAGCAGTTCTTC
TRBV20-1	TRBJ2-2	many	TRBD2	CSARPGGDTGELFF	TGCAGTGCAAGACCGGGGGGAGACACCGGGGAGCTGTTTTTT
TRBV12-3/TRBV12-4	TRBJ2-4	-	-	CASTAVGIQYF	TGTGCCAGCACAGCAGTCGGCATTCAGTACTTC
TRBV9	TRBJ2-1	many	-	CASSPRGEGVNEQFF	TGTGCCAGCAGCCCCCGGGGGGAGGGGGTTAATGAGCAGTTCTTC
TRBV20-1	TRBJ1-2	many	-	CSASPGPLLGYTF	TGCAGTGCTAGTCCGGGACCCTTATTAGGCTACACCTTC